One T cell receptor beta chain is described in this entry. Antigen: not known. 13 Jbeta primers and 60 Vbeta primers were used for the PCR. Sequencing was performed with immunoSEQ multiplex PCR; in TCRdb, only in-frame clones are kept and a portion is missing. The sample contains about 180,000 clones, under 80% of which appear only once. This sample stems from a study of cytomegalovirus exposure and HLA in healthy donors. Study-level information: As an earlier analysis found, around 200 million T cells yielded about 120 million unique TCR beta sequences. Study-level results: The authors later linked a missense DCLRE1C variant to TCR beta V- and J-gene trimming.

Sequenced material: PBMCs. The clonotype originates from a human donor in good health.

The CDR3 spells CASSLVGSYQPQHF. In DNA, the CDR3 is TGTGCCAGCAGCTTAGTAGGGAGTTATCAGCCCCAGCATTTT. V and J are TRBV7-2 and TRBJ1-5, with no clear D. The CDR3 covers 14 residues. Trimming removed 1 base from V and 5 bases from J, with 9 bases in between. The V gene's germline CDR1 is SGHTA and CDR2 FQGNSA.